This entry is about one T cell receptor beta chain. Its antigen is undetermined. The study ran its PCR with 60 Vbeta and 13 Jbeta primers. As originally analysed: Unique TCR beta chains numbered about 72 million in a later analysis, with around 10 million shared. Assay used: immunoSEQ multiplex PCR; TCRdb lists only in-frame clones, some missing. V and J calls and clone size are as listed in that table; D and trimming were resolved from the DNA. The sample records about 190,000 clones, about 81% being singletons. Trimming took 2 bases from V and 6 from J, leaving 11 bases between them. The CDR3 has 13 amino acids. Germline CDR1 and CDR2: SGHVS and FNYEAQ. This specimen comes from a study of cytomegalovirus exposure and HLA in healthy donors. Study-level findings and limits: A later analysis by the authors found several of the most significant clusters apparently linked to common viral pathogens. A reported reduction in N-insertions relative to the roughly 710-donor mean was seen in an Asian-associated ancestry cluster in a later analysis.

Input material: PBMCs. The chain has TRBV7-6 and TRBJ2-7, with D unclear. The receptor was isolated from a woman aged 18-30 years in good health and CMV-seropositive. The DNA of the CDR3 is TGTGCCAGCAGCTTATCTCAGGAAGGCGAGCAGTACTTC. Translating gives CASSLSQEGEQYF.